The 22 T cell receptor beta chains given below trace back to one sample, sequenced in a study of beta chain features in type 1 diabetes. Isolated RNA was reverse transcribed in full, so expressed TCRB transcripts were sequenced. Sequencing was performed with immunoSEQ multiplex PCR; in TCRdb, only in-frame clones are kept and a portion is missing. Of 620,000 or so clones in the sample, 15% to 17% were seen once. Source material: naive CD4+ T cells from blood. These receptors all stem from a man younger than 30 in good health.

This chain connects TRBV10-3 to TRBJ1-1, with D perhaps matching TRBD1 (6 bases). The germline V gene has CDR1 ENHRY and CDR2 SYGVKD. The length of the CDR3 is 15 residues. Trimming pared 10 bases from V and 3 bases from J, leaving 21 bases between. Written as DNA, the CDR3 is TGTGCCACCTACCGCACCCGAGGGGGACACACTGAAGCTTTCTTT. It yields the protein CATYRTRGGHTEAFF.

This clone appeared a few times. This chain connects TRBV18 to TRBJ1-2, with D possibly TRBD1 on 5 matching bases. Germline lookup yields CDR1 KGHSH and CDR2 LQKENI. V lost 5 bases and J lost 3, with 16 bases in between. This CDR3 has 15 residues. CDR3 DNA: TGTGCCAGCTCAACCGCAGGGTATCAAGACTATGGCTACACCTTC. Translating gives CASSTAGYQDYGYTF.

The chain is built from TRBV4-3 and TRBJ2-3; D is undetermined. The CDR3 spans 12 residues. Germline values: CDR1 LGHNA, CDR2 YSLEER. The V end lost 1 base, the J end lost 6 bases, and 5 bases lay between the germline ends. CDR3: CASSQVRDTQYF. Here the CDR3 DNA reads TGCGCCAGCAGCCAAGTTAGGGATACGCAGTATTTT.

This clone was recorded a few times. The V and J genes are TRBV4-3 and TRBJ1-5; D remains ambiguous. The CDR3 runs to 13 residues. Germline V gene lookup returns CDR1 LGHNA and CDR2 YSLEER. V gave up 1 base and J gave up 4 bases, with 5 bases separating them. The CDR3 coding sequence is TGCGCCAGCAGCCAAGGGTGGAATCAGCCCCAGCATTTT. Encoded protein: CASSQGWNQPQHF.

The CDR3 region is CASSSGGSSNQPQHF. The CDR3 DNA follows: TGTGCCAGCAGCTCAGGCGGGTCCAGCAATCAGCCCCAGCATTTT. This sequence joins TRBV4-2 and TRBJ1-5; D is ambiguous. CDR3 length equals 15 residues. V gave up 5 bases and J gave up 1 base, with 12 bases separating them. Germline assignment: CDR1 LGHNA and CDR2 YNFKEQ.

The chain is built from TRBV21-1 and TRBJ1-1; the listed D gene, TRBD1, was not tested against the DNA. TRBV21-1 is a recognized pseudogene. This CDR3 spans 15 amino acids. DNA for the CDR3: TGTGCCAGCACCGATAATGGGACAGGGAACACTGAAGCTTTCTTT. Translated: CASTDNGTGNTEAFF.

The V and J genes are TRBV29-1 and TRBJ1-3; no clear D. CDR1 is SQVTM, CDR2 ANQGSEA, per germline. The CDR3 contains 14 residues. Trimming removed 0 bases at V and 0 bases at J, with 6 bases between. The CDR3 protein is CSVEDQISGNTIYF. DNA of the CDR3: TGCAGCGTTGAAGATCAAATCTCTGGAAACACCATATATTTT.

This clone came up a few times. V is TRBV19 and J is TRBJ2-3; 8 bases fit TRBD1. The trim removed 6 bases at V and 0 bases at J, leaving 8 bases unmatched. The CDR3 spans 16 residues. Germline V gives CDR1 LNHDA, CDR2 SQIVND (reference sequence). The chain's CDR3 is CASSRQGPSSTDTQYF. DNA of the CDR3: TGTGCCAGTAGCCGACAGGGGCCGTCCAGCACAGATACGCAGTATTTT. The entire variable domain, with the rest obtained from reference TRBV19 and TRBJ2-3, is as follows: DGGITQSPKYLFRKEGQNVTLSCEQNLNHDAMYWYRQDPGQGLRLIYYSQIVNDFQKGDIAEGYSVSREKKESFPLTVTSAQKNPTAFYLCASSRQGPSSTDTQYFGPGTRLTVL.

CDR3 protein: CASIAGGGETQYF. The CDR3 region has the DNA TGTGCCAGCATAGCGGGAGGGGGAGAGACCCAGTACTTC. V is TRBV2 and J is TRBJ2-5, with TRBD2 identical over 11 bases. CDR3 length: 13 amino acids. Trimming removed 7 bases from V and 4 bases from J; junction bases left unmatched: 2. From germline, CDR1 is SNHLY and CDR2 FYNNEI.

This clone came up a few times. The chain links TRBV7-9 to TRBJ2-3; D may be TRBD2 (5 bases). Trimming cost V 3 bases and J 2 bases, with 12 bases left between them. There are 15 residues in the CDR3. CDR1 SEHNR and CDR2 FQNEAQ come from the germline V gene (reference sequence). CDR3 nucleotides: TGTGCCAGCAGCTTTTTACACGGGGTCACAGATACGCAGTATTTT. Its protein product is CASSFLHGVTDTQYF. Looking up the rest from reference TRBV7-9 and TRBJ2-3 gives the full variable domain: DTGVSQNPRHKITKRGQNVTFRCDPISEHNRLYWYRQTLGQGPEFLTYFQNEAQLEKSRLLSDRFSAERPKGSFSTLEIQRTEQGDSAMYLCASSFLHGVTDTQYFGPGTRLTVL.

The V gene is TRBV7-9, the J gene TRBJ1-1, with a tentative D call TRBD1 (5 bases). Germline CDR1 SEHNR, CDR2 FQNEAQ (reference sequence). V was shortened by 6 bases and J by 3 bases, with 8 bases between the two germline ends. The CDR3 spans 12 residues. The CDR3 sequence: CASRGQDTEAFF. For the CDR3, the DNA is TGTGCCAGCAGGGGGCAGGACACTGAAGCTTTCTTT.

V gene TRBV29-1 combines with J gene TRBJ2-1, with TRBD2 matching over 8 bases. Germline V gene lookup returns CDR1 SQVTM and CDR2 ANQGSEA. J gave up 5 bases and V 4 bases, and 10 bases lay outside the gene matches. The CDR3 spans 15 residues. The CDR3 here is CSVAPRLALDNEQFF. CDR3 sequence (DNA): TGCAGCGTTGCACCAAGACTAGCGTTGGACAATGAGCAGTTCTTC.

The table lists this clone with a few counts. The chain joins TRBV9 to TRBJ1-3, with D uncertain. The ends were cut back, 4 bases at V and 0 bases at J, with 14 bases in the middle. Looked up from germline, CDR1 is SGDLS and CDR2 is YYNGEE. CDR3 length: 16 amino acids. The CDR3 bases are TGTGCCAGCAGCCCGCGGGCCCGCAGCTCTGGAAACACCATATATTTT. Residues: CASSPRARSSGNTIYF.

There are a few counts of this clone. The chain couples TRBV7-9 to TRBJ2-3; D is undetermined. Germline lookup yields CDR1 SEHNR and CDR2 FQNEAQ (reference sequence). Deletions cut 2 bases from V and 4 bases from J, with 10 bases between. The CDR3 sequence is 14 residues long. The CDR3 spells CASSLLGLADTQYF. The CDR3, as DNA: TGTGCCAGCAGCTTATTAGGGTTGGCAGATACGCAGTATTTT.

Many counts were recorded for this clone. The genes are TRBV5-4 and TRBJ2-1, with 7 bases matching TRBD1. CDR3 length: 14 amino acids. The V segment lost 3 bases and the J segment 4 bases; nucleotides outside the gene matches: 4. Germline loops: CDR1 SGHNT, CDR2 YYREEE (reference sequence). The CDR3 DNA sequence: TGTGCCAGCAGCTCCGAGGGACAGTACAATGAGCAGTTCTTC. Protein sequence: CASSSEGQYNEQFF.

In its sample, this clone was seen a few times. J is TRBJ1-1 and V is TRBV2; no firm D call. V dropped 7 bases and J dropped 1 base, with 7 bases sitting between them. The CDR3 is 12 amino acids. CDR1 SNHLY and CDR2 FYNNEI come from the germline V gene. The CDR3 sequence: CASTVANTEAFF. The CDR3 DNA reads TGTGCCAGCACCGTGGCGAACACTGAAGCTTTCTTT. The whole variable domain, remainder taken from reference TRBV2 and TRBJ1-1, is EPEVTQTPSHQVTQMGQEVILRCVPISNHLYFYWYRQILGQKVEFLVSFYNNEISEKSEIFDDQFSVERPDGSNFTLKIRSTKLEDSAMYFCASTVANTEAFFGQGTRLTVV.

This chain links TRBV6-6 with TRBJ2-3; D tentatively fits TRBD1 or TRBD2 (5 bases each). This CDR3 comprises 14 residues. V was shortened by 2 bases and J by 2 bases, with 8 bases between the two germline ends. CDR1 MNHNY and CDR2 SVGAGI come from the germline V gene (reference sequence). CDR3 loop: CASSYRGTTDTQYF. DNA of the CDR3: TGTGCCAGCAGTTACCGGGGCACCACAGATACGCAGTATTTT.

The genes are TRBV5-4 and TRBJ2-1; D is possibly TRBD1 (6 bases). The germline gives CDR1 SGHNT, CDR2 YYREEE (reference sequence). CDR3 length: 18 amino acids. The V gene lost 4 bases and the J gene lost 0 bases, with 20 bases spanning the gap. CDR3 loop: CASSGKGRDTFSYNEQFF. CDR3 bases: TGTGCCAGCAGCGGAAAGGGCAGGGACACATTCTCCTACAATGAGCAGTTCTTC.

The chain combines TRBV10-3 with TRBJ2-5; 10 bases align to TRBD2. Germline lookup yields CDR1 ENHRY and CDR2 SYGVKD. The CDR3 is 16 amino acids. Trimming cost V 0 bases and J 3 bases; bases outside gene matches: 4. The DNA of the CDR3 is TGTGCCATCAGTGAGTCAGGACTAGCGGATAAAGAGACCCAGTACTTC. Amino acids: CAISESGLADKETQYF.

This clone was counted a few times. V and J are TRBV30 and TRBJ2-3, with D uncertain. Trimming removed 0 bases at V and 1 base at J, with 8 bases between. CDR3 size: 14 residues. Germline V gene sequence: CDR1 GTSNPN, CDR2 SVGIG (reference sequence). CDR3 sequence (DNA): TGTGCCTGGAGTGTAAGTCAGCGCACAGATACGCAGTATTTT. Encoded protein: CAWSVSQRTDTQYF.

The DNA for the CDR3 is TGTGCCAGCAGTATCGGGAGGGGGCGCCGAAATGGTGAAAAACTGTTTTTT. Amino acids: CASSIGRGRRNGEKLFF. V gene TRBV27 combines with J gene TRBJ1-4, with 7 bases identical to TRBD1. The CDR3 loop spans 17 amino acids. Losses at the gene ends were 5 bases for V and 7 bases for J; bases not matched to a gene: 16. Per germline, CDR1 MNHEY and CDR2 SMNVEV (reference sequence).

V gene TRBV4-1 combines with J gene TRBJ2-7; no clear D gene. Trimming cost V 2 bases and J 1 base, with 9 bases left between them. The CDR3 sequence is 14 residues long. CDR1 and CDR2 (germline): MGHRA, YSYEKL. The CDR3 region has the DNA TGCGCCAGCAGCCAATGGGTCAGATCCTACGAGCAGTACTTC. Translation: CASSQWVRSYEQYF.